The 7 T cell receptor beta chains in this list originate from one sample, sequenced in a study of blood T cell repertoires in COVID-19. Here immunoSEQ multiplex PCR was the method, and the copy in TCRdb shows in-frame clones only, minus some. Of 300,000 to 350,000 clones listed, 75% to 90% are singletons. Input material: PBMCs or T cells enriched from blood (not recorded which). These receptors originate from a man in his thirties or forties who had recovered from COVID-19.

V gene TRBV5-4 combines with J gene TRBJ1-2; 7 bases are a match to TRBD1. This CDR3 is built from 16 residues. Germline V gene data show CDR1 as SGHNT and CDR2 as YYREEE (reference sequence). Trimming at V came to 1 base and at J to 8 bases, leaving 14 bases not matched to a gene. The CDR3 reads CASSLLSRRGQIGYTF. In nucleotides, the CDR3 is TGTGCCAGCAGCTTGTTATCTAGGAGGGGGCAGATAGGCTACACCTTC. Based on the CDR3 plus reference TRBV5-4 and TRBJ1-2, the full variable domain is ETGVTQSPTHLIKTRGQQVTLRCSSQSGHNTVSWYQQALGQGPQFIFQYYREEENGRGNFPPRFSGLQFPNYSSELNVNALELDDSALYLCASSLLSRRGQIGYTFGSGTRLTVV.

The CDR3 here is CASSLGTGLYEKLFF. The CDR3 nucleotides read TGTGCCAGCAGCCTCGGGACAGGACTCTATGAAAAACTGTTTTTT. The chain combines TRBV7-2 with TRBJ1-4; 8 bases are a match to TRBD1. V was clipped by 5 bases and J by 6 bases; unmatched bases: 8. Per the germline V gene, CDR1 is SGHTA and CDR2 is FQGNSA. CDR3 length: 15 amino acids.

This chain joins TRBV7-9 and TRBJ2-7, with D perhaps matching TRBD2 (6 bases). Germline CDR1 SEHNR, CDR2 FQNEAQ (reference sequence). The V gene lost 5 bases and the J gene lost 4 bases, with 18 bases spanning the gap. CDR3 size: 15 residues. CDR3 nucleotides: TGTGCCAGCAGCCGTAAGGTTCGGGGGTGGTACGAGCAGTACTTC. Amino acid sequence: CASSRKVRGWYEQYF. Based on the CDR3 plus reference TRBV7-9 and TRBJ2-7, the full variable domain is DTGVSQNPRHKITKRGQNVTFRCDPISEHNRLYWYRQTLGQGPEFLTYFQNEAQLEKSRLLSDRFSAERPKGSFSTLEIQRTEQGDSAMYLCASSRKVRGWYEQYFGPGTRLTVT.

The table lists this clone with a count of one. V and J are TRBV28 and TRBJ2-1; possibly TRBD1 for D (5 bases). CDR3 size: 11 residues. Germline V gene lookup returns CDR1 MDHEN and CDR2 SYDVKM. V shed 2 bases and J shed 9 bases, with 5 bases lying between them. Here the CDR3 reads CASSLRGEQFF. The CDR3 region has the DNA TGTGCCAGCAGTTTAAGGGGTGAGCAGTTCTTC. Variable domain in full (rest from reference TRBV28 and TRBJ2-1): DVKVTQSSRYLVKRTGEKVFLECVQDMDHENMFWYRQDPGLGLRLIYFSYDVKMKEKGDIPEGYSVSREKKERFSLILESASTNQTSMYLCASSLRGEQFFGPGTRLTVL.

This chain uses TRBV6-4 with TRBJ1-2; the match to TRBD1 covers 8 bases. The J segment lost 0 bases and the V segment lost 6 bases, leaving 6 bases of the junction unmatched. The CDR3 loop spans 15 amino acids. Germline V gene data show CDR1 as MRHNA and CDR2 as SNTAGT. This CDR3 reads CASSEMDRANYGYTF. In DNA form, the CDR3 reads TGTGCCAGCAGCGAAATGGACAGGGCTAACTATGGCTACACCTTC.

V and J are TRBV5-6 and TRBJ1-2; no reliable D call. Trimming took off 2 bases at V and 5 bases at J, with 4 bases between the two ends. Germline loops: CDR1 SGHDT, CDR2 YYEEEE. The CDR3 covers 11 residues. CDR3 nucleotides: TGTGCCAGCAGCTTCGGGTATGGCTACACCTTC. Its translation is CASSFGYGYTF.

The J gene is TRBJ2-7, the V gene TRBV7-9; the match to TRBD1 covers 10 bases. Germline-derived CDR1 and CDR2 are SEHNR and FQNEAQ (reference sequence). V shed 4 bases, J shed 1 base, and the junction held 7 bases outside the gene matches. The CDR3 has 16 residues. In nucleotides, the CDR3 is TGTGCCAGCAGCTCGTCCGGGACAGGGGTTTCCTACGAGCAGTACTTC. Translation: CASSSSGTGVSYEQYF. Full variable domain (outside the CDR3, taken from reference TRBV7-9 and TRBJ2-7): DTGVSQNPRHKITKRGQNVTFRCDPISEHNRLYWYRQTLGQGPEFLTYFQNEAQLEKSRLLSDRFSAERPKGSFSTLEIQRTEQGDSAMYLCASSSSGTGVSYEQYFGPGTRLTVT.